This T cell receptor (beta chain) was documented in a study of cytomegalovirus exposure and HLA in healthy donors. Overall study: There were a few hundred genotyped donors. Of these, 81% fell in the genetic ancestry cluster associated with self-reported Caucasian donors. Study observations and caveats: Segments of the TCR beta V type were, in most cases, productive about 87% or about 30% of the time in an earlier analysis. There were some 150 TCR beta chains listed as cytomegalovirus-associated.

Primers included in the PCR were 60 Vbeta and 13 Jbeta primers. Measured with immunoSEQ multiplex PCR; TCRdb has only the in-frame clones, and not every one. The sample holds about 130,000 clones, over 70% seen once. With respect to this clone: The target antigen is unknown.

Trimming took 4 bases from V and 8 from J; bases not matched to a gene: 17. CDR1 is SGHTA, CDR2 FQGNSA, per germline. The CDR3 covers 18 residues. Material for sequencing was PBMCs. The genes are TRBV7-2 and TRBJ2-1, with TRBD2 matching 10 bases. The TCR was taken from a man younger than 35 in good health and CMV-seropositive. The CDR3 loop reads CASSSPHPGTSASHEQFF. The CDR3 DNA sequence: TGTGCCAGCAGCTCGCCCCACCCCGGGACTAGCGCCTCCCATGAGCAGTTCTTC.